The sequence of this TCR beta chain was determined in a study of T-cell memory formation after mild COVID-19. Overall study findings and caveats: Pre-infection memory carried some responding clones, suggesting that cross-reactive memory joined. Shrinking CD4+ clones resided mostly in CM and EM, and CD8+ ones in EMRA. Specificity for SARS-CoV-2 was not confirmed among the second-wave clones peaking on day 37.

One entry per CDR3 protein results from TCRdb running MiXCR on the 5' RACE reads. The data hold about 150,000 distinct CDR3 sequences, with about 25% observed a single time. The ends lost 1 base at V and 5 bases at J; junction bases unmatched: 7. Germline V gene sequence: CDR1 MGHDK, CDR2 SYGVNS. The CDR3 extends over 15 amino acids. Turning to this clonotype: Its matching antigen is unknown.

The receptor was isolated from an adult woman who had mild COVID-19 (a few samples of this study predate the infection). Cell type and time point are not known. The gene calls are TRBV25-1 and TRBJ2-5; TRBD1 aligns across 7 bases. The sample consisted of PBMCs or a T cell subset sorted from them (not recorded which). CDR3 sequence (DNA): TGTGCCAGCAGTGAATTCGAGGGGGCCAGTGAGACCCAGTACTTC. Amino acid sequence: CASSEFEGASETQYF.